The following is a TCR beta chain sequence with its context. As yet, its antigen is unknown. One end of the junction varies from germline; a read error may be responsible. No cell sorting was done before RNA was extracted from the tissue. Germline-derived CDR1 and CDR2 are LGHNA and YSLEER. The CDR3 sequence is 17 residues long. This sample is part of a study of tumor and adjacent non-tumor tissue in lung cancer. Whole-study results and caveats: Tumor repertoires had a smaller top 100 clone share than normal lung.

Three rounds of nested PCR, following a modified ARM-PCR protocol, produced the TCRbeta library. Using its own MiXCR run on the multiplex PCR reads, TCRdb lists one record per CDR3 protein. The table includes 100,000 to 120,000 distinct CDR3 sequences, 75% to 90% detected once. The chain has TRBV4-3 and TRBJ2-1, with 8 bases aligning to TRBD2. This clonotype was obtained from a man aged 70-80 years with non-small cell lung cancer. The sequenced sample consisted of lung tumor tissue. CDR3 bases: TGCGCCAGCAGCCAAGACCCAGCGGGAGCTGAATACAGTGACCAGTCCTTC. Residues: CASSQDPAGAEYSDQSF.